This T cell receptor (beta chain) was recorded in a study of Tregs in tolerant kidney transplant recipients. Study outcomes and limitations: In tolerant patients, donor-specific Tregs outgrew total Tregs, suggesting antigen-driven expansion. Nucleotide sequences could not be compared across some patients' samples due to primer changes.

The table came from immunoSEQ multiplex PCR; TCRdb's copy has only in-frame clones and leaves some out. Seen here are approximately 60,000 clones, approximately 87% observed once, and the top ten hold 3.8%. With respect to this clone: Antigen unknown.

The V segment lost 7 bases and the J segment 4 bases; nucleotides outside the gene matches: 8. Germline CDR1 and CDR2: SNHLY and FYNNEI. The CDR3 covers 14 residues. Mixed chimerism was transient after nonmyeloablative marrow transplants from related graft donors. CD4+CD25+CD127- Tregs, CD4+CD25- non-Tregs, CD4 and CD8 cells were sorted. The chain recombines TRBV2 with TRBJ2-7; 9 positions agree with TRBD1. The TCR comes from a human patient who received a combined kidney and bone marrow transplant. A subset of T cells may come from the graft donor. The input for sequencing was CD4+ T cells from blood (PBMCs), taken 6 months after the transplant. DNA for the CDR3: TGTGCCAGCACCAGCGGGACAGGGCATTACGAGCAGTACTTC. It encodes CASTSGTGHYEQYF. Supplemented by reference TRBV2 and TRBJ2-7, the full variable domain reads EPEVTQTPSHQVTQMGQEVILRCVPISNHLYFYWYRQILGQKVEFLVSFYNNEISEKSEIFDDQFSVERPDGSNFTLKIRSTKLEDSAMYFCASTSGTGHYEQYFGPGTRLTVT.